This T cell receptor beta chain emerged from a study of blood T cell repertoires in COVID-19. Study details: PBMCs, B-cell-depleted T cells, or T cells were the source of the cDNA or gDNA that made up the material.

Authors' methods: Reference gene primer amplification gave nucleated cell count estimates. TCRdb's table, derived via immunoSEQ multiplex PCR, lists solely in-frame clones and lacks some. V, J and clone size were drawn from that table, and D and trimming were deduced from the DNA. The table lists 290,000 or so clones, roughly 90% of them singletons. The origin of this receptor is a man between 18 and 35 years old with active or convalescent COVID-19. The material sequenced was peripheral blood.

CDR3 bases: TGCGCCAGCAGCCTAGTGGGGGGGGTGCCCTCTGGAAACACCATATATTTT. This sequence encodes CASSLVGGVPSGNTIYF. The V gene is TRBV4-3, the J gene TRBJ1-3, with D possibly matching TRBD1 (5 bases). There are 17 residues in the CDR3. CDR1 and CDR2 from the germline V gene are LGHNA and YSLEER. Trimming took off 4 bases at V and 0 bases at J, with 16 bases between the two ends.